Given below is one T cell receptor (beta chain) in context. Its target is unknown. Profiled with immunoSEQ multiplex PCR; TCRdb holds only in-frame clones, not every one. The profile shows roughly 110,000 clones, 80% to 95% of them singletons. The data stem from a study of T cell repertoires and HLA-DP antigens. Overall study: Transduced HeLa cells presented HLA-DP to CD4+ T cells. One stimulator alloantigen differed from self by one groove amino acid; the other by ten.

Overall study results and limits: Sorted CD137+ cells had clonality around 0.39 against both alloantigens, versus about 0.04 pre-culture.

The germline V and J ends were trimmed by 5 bases and 6 bases, with 11 bases remaining between them. The CDR3 covers 12 residues. The germline gives CDR1 SGHVS, CDR2 FQNEAQ. The TCR was taken from a woman aged 18-29 years in good health and CMV-seronegative. The sequencing input was CD4+ T cells from PBMCs. The J gene is TRBJ2-7, the V gene TRBV7-8, with D possibly TRBD2 on 6 matching bases. As DNA, the CDR3 is TGTGCCAGCAGCGGAGTGGGGGGCGAGCAGTACTTC. As protein: CASSGVGGEQYF.